One and the same sample provided the 3 T cell receptor beta chains below, sequenced in a study of tumor-infiltrating lymphocytes in primary liver carcinoma. Reverse transcription of 500 ng total RNA with a constant-region primer produced TCR beta cDNA. Three nested multiplex PCR rounds, a slightly modified ARM-PCR method, built the TCR beta libraries. Running around 10 cycles apiece, the first two PCR rounds relied on TRBV1-TRBV30 forward primers together with a C-beta reverse primer. TCRdb passed the multiplex PCR reads through MiXCR, listing each CDR3 protein once. The sample has roughly 32,000 distinct CDR3 sequences; roughly 80% are singletons. RNA and DNA were co-extracted from around 20-30 mg of unsorted bulk tissue. The sample was liver tumor tissue from sampling region 4. The sample's subset: tumor region T4, right-lateral pole. The receptor set was obtained from a man aged 35-49 years with primary liver carcinoma and hepatitis B virus infection.

Remarks on this clonotype: In this CDR3 the conserved last residue, phenylalanine or tryptophan, is missing, so a read error is likely. The V call is TRBV11-3, the J call TRBJ2-1; D unclear. CDR3 length: 12 residues. Germline lookup yields CDR1 SGHNT and CDR2 YENEEA. In DNA, the CDR3 is TGTGCCGGCAGCTTAAATGCCAATGAGCAGTTCCTA. This sequence encodes CAGSLNANEQFL.

To note about this clonotype: One end of the junction is discordant with germline, which a read error may explain. The J gene is TRBJ2-3, the V gene TRBV29-1; no clear D gene. Germline V gene lookup returns CDR1 SQVTM and CDR2 ANQGSEA. The CDR3 has 14 residues. CDR3 sequence: CSVGVVGTVDTQYF. DNA for the CDR3: TGCAGTGTTGGAGTGGTGGGAACGGTAGATACGCAGTATTTT.

The rearrangement joins TRBV11-1 to TRBJ2-7, with D perhaps matching TRBD2 (5 bases). Germline CDR1 SGHAT, CDR2 FQDESV (reference sequence). The CDR3 covers 15 residues. V was trimmed by 6 bases and J by 8 bases, leaving 23 bases between them. The CDR3 protein is CASRLTGSVEYKQYF. In DNA form, the CDR3 reads TGTGCCAGCAGGTTAACGGGATCGGTAGAATACAAGCAGTACTTC.